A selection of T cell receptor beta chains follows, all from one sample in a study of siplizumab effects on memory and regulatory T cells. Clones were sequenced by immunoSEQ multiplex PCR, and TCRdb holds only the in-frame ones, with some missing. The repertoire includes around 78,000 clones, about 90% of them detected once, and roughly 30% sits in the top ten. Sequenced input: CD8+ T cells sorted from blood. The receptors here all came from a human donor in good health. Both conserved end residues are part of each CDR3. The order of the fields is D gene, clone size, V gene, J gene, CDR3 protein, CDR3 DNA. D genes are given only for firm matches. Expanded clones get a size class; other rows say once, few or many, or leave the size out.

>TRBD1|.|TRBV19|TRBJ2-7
CASSADRGTTYEQYF
TGTGCCAGTAGTGCGGACAGGGGAACGACCTACGAGCAGTACTTC
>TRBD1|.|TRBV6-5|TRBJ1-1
CASSTGAREAFF
TGTGCCAGCAGTACAGGGGCACGTGAAGCTTTCTTT
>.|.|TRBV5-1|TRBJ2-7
CASSLAAGAYEQYF
TGCGCCAGCAGCTTGGCAGCAGGGGCTTACGAGCAGTACTTC
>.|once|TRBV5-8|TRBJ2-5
CASSPGDSSQETQYF
TGTGCCAGCAGCCCGGGGGACAGTTCACAGGAGACCCAGTACTTC
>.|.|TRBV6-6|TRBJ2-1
CASSYNGNEQFF
TGTGCCAGCAGTTACAATGGAAATGAGCAGTTCTTC
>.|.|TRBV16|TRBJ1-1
CASSQGGTEAFF
TGTGCCAGCAGCCAAGGAGGCACTGAAGCTTTCTTT
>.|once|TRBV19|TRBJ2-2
CASRHNTYTGELFF
TGTGCCAGTAGACATAACACCTACACCGGGGAGCTGTTTTTT
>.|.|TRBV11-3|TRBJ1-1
CASSLGPHSPNTEAFF
TGTGCCAGCAGCTTAGGCCCCCACAGTCCTAACACTGAAGCTTTCTTT
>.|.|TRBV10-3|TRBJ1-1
CAISDVGRADEGSNTEAFF
TGTGCCATCAGTGATGTTGGGCGGGCAGACGAAGGATCGAACACTGAAGCTTTCTTT
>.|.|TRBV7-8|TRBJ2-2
CASSQVWGGTGELFF
TGTGCCAGCAGCCAAGTGTGGGGAGGAACCGGGGAGCTGTTTTTT
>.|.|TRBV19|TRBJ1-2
CASSIGGQTNYGYTF
TGTGCCAGTAGTATCGGCGGACAGACGAACTATGGCTACACCTTC
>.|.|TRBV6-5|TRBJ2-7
CASSLGTRTVEQYF
TGTGCCAGCAGCCTCGGGACACGGACGGTAGAGCAGTACTTC
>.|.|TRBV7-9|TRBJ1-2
CASSLVGSNYGYTF
TGTGCCAGCAGCTTAGTGGGCAGTAACTATGGCTACACCTTC
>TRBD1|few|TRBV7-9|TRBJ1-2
CASRQGNYGYTF
TGTGCCAGCCGACAGGGGAACTATGGCTACACCTTC
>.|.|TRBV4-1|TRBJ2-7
CASSILGGAHYEQYF
TGCGCCAGCAGCATTCTTGGGGGGGCTCACTACGAGCAGTACTTC
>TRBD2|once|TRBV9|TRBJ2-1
CASSGGTSGDRDEQFF
TGTGCCAGCAGCGGGGGGACTAGCGGGGACCGGGATGAGCAGTTCTTC
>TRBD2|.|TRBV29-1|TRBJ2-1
CSVEGGLAGKSSYNEQFF
TGCAGCGTTGAGGGGGGACTAGCGGGAAAGAGCTCCTACAATGAGCAGTTCTTC
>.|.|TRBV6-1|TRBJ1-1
CASSEDRDTEAFF
TGTGCCAGCAGTGAAGACAGGGATACTGAAGCTTTCTTT
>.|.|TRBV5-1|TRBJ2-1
CASSSPPVNEQFF
TGCGCCAGCAGCTCGCCCCCAGTAAATGAGCAGTTCTTC
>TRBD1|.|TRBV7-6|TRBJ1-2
CASSHLTGGADGYTF
TGTGCCAGCAGCCATCTGACAGGGGGCGCTGACGGCTACACCTTC
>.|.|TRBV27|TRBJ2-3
CASSWGGKDTQYF
TGTGCCAGCAGTTGGGGCGGCAAAGATACGCAGTATTTT
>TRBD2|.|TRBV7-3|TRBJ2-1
CASSSTSGRSNEQFF
TGTGCCAGCAGCTCGACTAGCGGGAGGAGTAATGAGCAGTTCTTC
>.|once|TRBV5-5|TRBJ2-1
CASSLAGRVGDEQFF
TGTGCCAGCAGCTTGGCGGGTAGGGTGGGGGATGAGCAGTTCTTC
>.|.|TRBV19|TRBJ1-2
CASSIGSELYGYTF
TGTGCCAGTAGTATAGGGTCGGAGCTCTATGGCTACACCTTC
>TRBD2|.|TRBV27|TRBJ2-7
CASSYAGGTYEQYF
TGTGCCAGCAGTTACGCGGGAGGGACTTACGAGCAGTACTTC